This is a list of T cell receptor beta chains from one sample in a study of cytomegalovirus exposure and HLA in healthy donors. Profiled with immunoSEQ multiplex PCR; TCRdb holds only in-frame clones, not every one. This listing includes roughly 120,000 clones. The sample was PBMCs. These receptors came from a man aged 25-40 years in good health and CMV-seronegative. Each CDR3 is given with its conserved first and last residue. The D gene is left open where the match is weak.

>.|TRBJ2-1|TRBV6-1
CASSQLTGSYNEQFF
>.|TRBJ2-7|TRBV7-9
CASSSGLIYEQYF
>.|TRBJ1-2|TRBV4-2
CASSHSLGAGVDYGYTF
>.|TRBJ1-6|TRBV28
CASSRDSSGSPLHF
>.|TRBJ2-5|TRBV11-2
CASSKTEDQETQYF
>.|TRBJ1-6|TRBV28
CASSLGEGLALHF
>.|TRBJ1-6|TRBV5-1
CASSLGFSSYNSPLHF
>TRBD1|TRBJ2-7|TRBV30
CAGRLPDRWGEQYF
>.|TRBJ2-1|TRBV27
CASRPRNPSYNEQFF
>.|TRBJ2-2|TRBV27
CASSLSQVAGELFF
>.|TRBJ2-1|TRBV19
CASSKGNEQFF
>.|TRBJ1-1|TRBV25-1
CASSGQVEMNTEAFF
>TRBD2|TRBJ2-7|TRBV6-1
CASSEASGRDEQYF
>TRBD2|.|TRBV19
CASSIGGTSKYEQYF
>.|TRBJ1-1|TRBV30
CAWQGGATEAFF
>TRBD2|TRBJ2-5|TRBV7-2
CASRQTSGGETQYF
>.|TRBJ2-1|TRBV9
CASAGGGGYNEQFF
>TRBD2|TRBJ2-7|TRBV27
CASSSRLAPIHEQYF
>.|TRBJ1-5|TRBV19
CASSIVTGYYQPQHF
>.|TRBJ2-7|TRBV7-9
CASSLMGEGRNEQYF
>TRBD1|TRBJ2-2|TRBV5-4
CASAPTTGLLNTGELFF
>TRBD1|TRBJ1-1|TRBV5-1
CASSQGDGRTEAFF
>TRBD2|TRBJ2-5|TRBV5-1
CASSLVGSSGSGGETQYF
>.|TRBJ1-4|TRBV20-1
CSASHEKLFF
>TRBD2|TRBJ2-7|TRBV6-1
CASAGSGIGAYEQYF
>.|TRBJ2-7|TRBV27
CASSSGDLIQEQYF
>.|TRBJ1-2|TRBV29-1
CSVEERFRGSDYGYTF
>.|TRBJ1-4|TRBV19
CASRGYFENEKLFF
>.|TRBJ1-2|TRBV6-5
CASSPTHRDGYTF
>.|TRBJ1-1|TRBV30
CAWSRTRDTEAFF
>.|TRBJ1-1|TRBV19
CASSIADTEAFF
>.|TRBJ1-5|TRBV5-5
CASSKGQANQPQHF
>.|TRBJ2-3|TRBV5-1
CASSADFTDTQYF
>.|TRBJ1-5|TRBV25-1
CASSGVGGNQPQHF
>.|TRBJ2-1|TRBV25-1
CASSSYNEQFF